Presented here are 12 T cell receptor beta chains from one specimen sequenced in a study of shared clonotypes between healthy human individuals. Here immunoSEQ multiplex PCR was the method, and the copy in TCRdb shows in-frame clones only, minus some. Among 2,500,000 or so clones listed, more than 90% were seen once. Sequenced: naive CD4+ T cells sorted from blood. Subset indicated: CD45RA+ positively selected. The receptors here all came from a man in his late teens or twenties in good health.

The J gene is TRBJ1-1, the V gene TRBV28; TRBD1 is a possible D gene (5 bases). The CDR3 contains 13 residues. The germline V gene encodes CDR1 MDHEN and CDR2 SYDVKM. Trimming removed 7 bases from V and 8 bases from J, with 17 bases in between. The CDR3 spells CASIQGSRTEAFF. CDR3 in DNA: TGTGCCAGCATCCAGGGATCTCGTACCGAAGCTTTCTTT.

V is TRBV7-9 and J is TRBJ1-4, with 8 bases that match TRBD1. The germline V gene encodes CDR1 SEHNR and CDR2 FQNEAQ (reference sequence). This CDR3 region has 14 residues. V shed 4 bases, J shed 6 bases, and the junction held 4 bases outside the gene matches. CDR3 amino acids: CASSSRGQDEKLFF. The CDR3 nucleotides read TGTGCCAGCAGCTCCAGGGGGCAGGATGAAAAACTGTTTTTT.

J is TRBJ1-4 and V is TRBV6-5; TRBD1 agrees at 8 bases. The germline V gene encodes CDR1 MNHEY and CDR2 SVGAGI. J was trimmed by 4 bases and V by 6 bases; bases with no gene match: 7. The CDR3 has 15 residues. The CDR3 DNA sequence: TGTGCCAGCAGGCCAGGGGGCGGTGATAATGAAAAACTGTTTTTT. This translates into CASRPGGGDNEKLFF.

The gene calls are TRBV5-1 and TRBJ2-7; the match to TRBD2 covers 16 bases. The germline V gene encodes CDR1 SGHRS and CDR2 YFSETQ. This CDR3 has 18 residues. After removal of 4 bases from V and 6 bases from J, the junction contained 13 bases not matched to a gene. The CDR3 DNA is TGCGCCAGCAGCGTTCTGGGGACTAGCGGGAGGGTAAGGCTCGAGCAGTACTTC. Its translation is CASSVLGTSGRVRLEQYF.

V is TRBV2 and J is TRBJ2-5; D ambiguous. With the DNA end fitting TRBJ2-7 better, the J assignment may be wrong. Germline assignment: CDR1 SNHLY and CDR2 FYNNEI. The CDR3 sequence is 12 residues long. This CDR3 reads CASSWESYEQYF. The DNA of the CDR3 is TGTGCCAGCAGCTGGGAATCGTACGAGCAGTACTTC.

This chain connects TRBV9 to TRBJ1-6; D gene uncertain. Looked up from germline, CDR1 is SGDLS and CDR2 is YYNGEE. The V and J ends lost 3 bases and 0 bases respectively, with 13 bases between them. The CDR3 has 17 amino acids. CDR3 DNA: TGTGCCAGCAGCGATCAGCAGACCAGCTCCTATAATTCACCCCTCCACTTT. Protein product: CASSDQQTSSYNSPLHF.

Details on this clone: The sample has other DNA sequences that encode this CDR3 too. The V gene is TRBV28, the J gene TRBJ2-7; D not certain. Germline V gene lookup returns CDR1 MDHEN and CDR2 SYDVKM. V lost 3 bases, J lost 3 bases, and 3 bases lay in between. The CDR3 length is 11 residues. The DNA of the CDR3 is TGTGCCAGCAGTTTGATCTACGAGCAGTACTTC. Protein: CASSLIYEQYF. The complete variable domain, with remaining parts taken from reference TRBV28 and TRBJ2-7, reads DVKVTQSSRYLVKRTGEKVFLECVQDMDHENMFWYRQDPGLGLRLIYFSYDVKMKEKGDIPEGYSVSREKKERFSLILESASTNQTSMYLCASSLIYEQYFGPGTRLTVT.

This chain connects TRBV12-5 to TRBJ2-5, with 8 bases fitting TRBD2. Germline assignment: CDR1 LGHNT and CDR2 FRNRAP. CDR3 length equals 16 residues. After removal of 3 bases from V and 7 bases from J, the junction contained 13 bases not matched to a gene. In nucleotides, the CDR3 is TGTGCTAGTGGTTTCTCCTCCTTAGCGGGGTTGGGGACCCAGTACTTC. Its translation is CASGFSSLAGLGTQYF. The variable domain in full, with the rest retrieved from reference TRBV12-5 and TRBJ2-5, is DARVTQTPRHKVTEMGQEVTMRCQPILGHNTVFWYRQTMMQGLELLAYFRNRAPLDDSGMPKDRFSAEMPDATLATLKIQPSEPRDSAVYFCASGFSSLAGLGTQYFGPGTRLLVL.

The chain carries TRBV6-5 and TRBJ2-7, with a possible D match to TRBD2 (5 bases). The CDR3 has 15 amino acids. V gave up 0 bases and J gave up 0 bases, with 9 bases separating them. Germline CDR1 is MNHEY and CDR2 is SVGAGI. CDR3 DNA: TGTGCCAGCAGTTACTCAGAGGGAATCTCCTACGAGCAGTACTTC. It codes for CASSYSEGISYEQYF.

A note on this clone: This same CDR3 is encoded by further DNA sequences in the sample. CDR3 nucleotide sequence: TGCGCCAGCAGCTTGGCGACAGGGGGTGCCTACGAGCAGTACTTC. It translates to CASSLATGGAYEQYF. This chain joins TRBV5-1 and TRBJ2-7; 9 bases agree with TRBD1. In germline, CDR1 is SGHRS, CDR2 YFSETQ. This CDR3 spans 15 amino acids. The trim removed 0 bases at V and 2 bases at J, leaving 3 bases unmatched.

As to this clone: Other DNA variants within this sample encode the same CDR3. The chain joins TRBV9 to TRBJ2-3; D is ambiguous. Trimming removed 3 bases from V and 2 bases from J, with 7 bases in between. CDR1 is SGDLS, CDR2 YYNGEE, per germline. This CDR3 is 13 amino acids long. The CDR3 DNA reads as TGTGCCAGCAGCGGACTTTCCACAGATACGCAGTATTTT. Translating it yields CASSGLSTDTQYF.

The gene calls are TRBV28 and TRBJ1-2; 7 bases line up with TRBD1. The CDR3 length is 15 residues. Germline V gene sequence: CDR1 MDHEN, CDR2 SYDVKM. V lost 6 bases, J lost 7 bases, and 14 bases stayed unmatched. In DNA, the CDR3 is TGTGCCAGCAGCCAACCTGACAGGGAGGGTATTGGCTACACCTTC. Translated, it gives CASSQPDREGIGYTF.